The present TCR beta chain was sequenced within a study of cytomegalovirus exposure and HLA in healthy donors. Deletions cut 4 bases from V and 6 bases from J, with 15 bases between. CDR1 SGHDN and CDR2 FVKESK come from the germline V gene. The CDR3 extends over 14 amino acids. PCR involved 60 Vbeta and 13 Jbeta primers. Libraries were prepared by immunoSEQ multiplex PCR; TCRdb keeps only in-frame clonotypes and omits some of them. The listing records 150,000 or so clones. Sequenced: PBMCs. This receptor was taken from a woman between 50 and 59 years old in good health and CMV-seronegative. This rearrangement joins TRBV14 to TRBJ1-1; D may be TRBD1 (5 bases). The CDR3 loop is CASSRSGGFPEAFF. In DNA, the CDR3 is TGTGCCAGCAGCCGCTCCGGGGGTTTTCCTGAAGCTTTCTTT.